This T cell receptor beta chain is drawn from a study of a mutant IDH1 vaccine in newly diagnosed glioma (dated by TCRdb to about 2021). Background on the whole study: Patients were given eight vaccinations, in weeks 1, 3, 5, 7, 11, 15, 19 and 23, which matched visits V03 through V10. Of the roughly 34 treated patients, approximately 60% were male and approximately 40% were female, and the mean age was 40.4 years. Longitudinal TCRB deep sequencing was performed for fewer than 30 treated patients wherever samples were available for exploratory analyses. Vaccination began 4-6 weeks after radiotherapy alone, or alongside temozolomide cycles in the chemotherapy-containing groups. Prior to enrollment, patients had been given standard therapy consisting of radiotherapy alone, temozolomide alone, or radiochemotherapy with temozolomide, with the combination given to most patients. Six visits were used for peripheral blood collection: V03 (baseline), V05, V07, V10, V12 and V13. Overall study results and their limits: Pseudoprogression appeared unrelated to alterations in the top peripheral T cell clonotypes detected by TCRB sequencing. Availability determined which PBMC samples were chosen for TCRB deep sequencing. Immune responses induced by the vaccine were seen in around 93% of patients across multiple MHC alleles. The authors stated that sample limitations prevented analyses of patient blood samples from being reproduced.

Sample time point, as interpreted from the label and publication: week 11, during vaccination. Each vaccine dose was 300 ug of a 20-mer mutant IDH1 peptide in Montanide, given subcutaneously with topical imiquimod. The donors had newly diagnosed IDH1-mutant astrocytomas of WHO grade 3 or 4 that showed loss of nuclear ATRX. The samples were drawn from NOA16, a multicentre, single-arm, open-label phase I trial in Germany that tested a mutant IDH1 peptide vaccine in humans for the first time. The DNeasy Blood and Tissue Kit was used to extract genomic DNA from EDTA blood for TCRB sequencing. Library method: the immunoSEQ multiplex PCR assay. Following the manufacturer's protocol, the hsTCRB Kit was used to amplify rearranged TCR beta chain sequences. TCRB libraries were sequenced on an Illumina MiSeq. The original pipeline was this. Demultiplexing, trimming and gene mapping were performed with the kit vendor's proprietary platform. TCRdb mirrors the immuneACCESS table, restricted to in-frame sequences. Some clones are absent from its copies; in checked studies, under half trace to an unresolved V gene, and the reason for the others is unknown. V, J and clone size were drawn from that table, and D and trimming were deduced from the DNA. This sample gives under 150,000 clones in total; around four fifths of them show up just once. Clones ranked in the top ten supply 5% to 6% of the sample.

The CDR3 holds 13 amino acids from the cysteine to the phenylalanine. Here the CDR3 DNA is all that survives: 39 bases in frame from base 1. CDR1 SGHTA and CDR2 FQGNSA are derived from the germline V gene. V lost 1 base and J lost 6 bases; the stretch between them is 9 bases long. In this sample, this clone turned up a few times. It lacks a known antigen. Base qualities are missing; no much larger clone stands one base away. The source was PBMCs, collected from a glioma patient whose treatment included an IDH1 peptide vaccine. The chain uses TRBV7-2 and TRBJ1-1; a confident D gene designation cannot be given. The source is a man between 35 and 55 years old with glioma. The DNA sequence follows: TGTGCCAGCAGCTTAGTGAGGATTGCTGAAGCTTTCTTT. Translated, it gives CASSLVRIAEAFF.